One and the same sample provided the 26 T cell receptor beta chains below, sequenced in a study of blood T cell repertoires in COVID-19. The assay was immunoSEQ multiplex PCR, and TCRdb's table has in-frame clones only and misses some. This table has over 150,000 clones, 65% to 90% appearing once. The sample was peripheral blood. Receptors were obtained from a woman aged 60-75 years with COVID-19, enrolled during active disease.

V gene TRBV11-2 combines with J gene TRBJ2-2; D gene ambiguous. Trimming shortened V by 5 bases and J by 4 bases, and 5 bases separated the two germline ends. Germline V gene data show CDR1 as SGHAT and CDR2 as FQNNGV. This CDR3 comprises 12 residues. In DNA, the CDR3 is TGTGCCAGCAGCCCTCTCACCGGGGAGCTGTTTTTT. It is translated as CASSPLTGELFF.

The chain has TRBV19 and TRBJ2-2; 11 nucleotides agree with TRBD2. CDR3 length: 16 amino acids. Germline CDR1 reads LNHDA; CDR2 reads SQIVND (reference sequence). V was pared by 6 bases and J by 5 bases, with 8 bases of the junction left unmatched. The CDR3 reads CASRTSGISQTGELFF. Here the CDR3 DNA reads TGTGCCAGTAGGACTAGCGGGATCAGCCAGACCGGGGAGCTGTTTTTT.

The rearrangement joins TRBV5-1 to TRBJ1-1; D possibly corresponds to TRBD1 (6 bases). Germline CDR1 and CDR2: SGHRS and YFSETQ. The CDR3 length is 15 residues. Between the trimmed V and J ends, which lost 1 base and 1 base, there was a span of 11 bases. The CDR3 here is CASSLSPGQNTEAFF. DNA of the CDR3: TGCGCCAGCAGCTTGTCCCCGGGACAGAACACTGAAGCTTTCTTT.

The chain joins TRBV18 to TRBJ2-7; 8 bases match TRBD1. From germline, CDR1 is KGHSH and CDR2 LQKENI. The CDR3 spans 13 residues. V lost 5 bases, J lost 5 bases, and 5 bases stayed unmatched. CDR3 nucleotides: TGTGCCAGCTCAAGGACAGGGAAAAACGAGCAGTACTTC. Translating gives CASSRTGKNEQYF.

The chain recombines TRBV6-4 with TRBJ2-7, with D maybe TRBD2 (6 bases). Germline CDR1 and CDR2: MRHNA and SNTAGT. This CDR3 has 15 residues. V was trimmed by 2 bases and J by 3 bases, leaving 14 bases between them. Written as DNA, the CDR3 is TGTGCCAGCAGTGACAAGGGCGGGGTTGGCTACGAGCAGTACTTC. Amino acids: CASSDKGGVGYEQYF.

This chain joins TRBV5-1 and TRBJ2-1, with a possible D match to TRBD2 (6 bases). Germline V gives CDR1 SGHRS, CDR2 YFSETQ. The CDR3 loop spans 13 amino acids. V was cut by 4 bases and J by 4 bases, with 9 bases left in between. The CDR3 region is CASSPAGYNEQFF. In DNA form, the CDR3 reads TGCGCCAGCAGCCCTGCGGGGTACAATGAGCAGTTCTTC.

The genes are TRBV6-2 or TRBV6-3 and TRBJ2-4; 8 bases are shared with TRBD1. CDR1 and CDR2 from the germline V gene are MNHEY and SVGEGT. The CDR3 runs 13 residues. J was trimmed by 8 bases and V by 4 bases; bases with no gene match: 4. Here the CDR3 reads CASSSTGEYIQYF. The CDR3, as DNA: TGTGCCAGCAGTTCGACAGGGGAGTACATTCAGTACTTC.

The chain recombines TRBV18 with TRBJ2-7; the D gene is possibly TRBD2 (5 bases). This CDR3 contains 16 residues. V was pared by 3 bases and J by 0 bases, with 15 bases between. Germline V CDR1 and CDR2: KGHSH, LQKENI. The CDR3 DNA reads TGTGCCAGCTCACCTCTCGGACTTTTTTCCTCCTACGAGCAGTACTTC. Protein: CASSPLGLFSSYEQYF.

V usage is TRBV7-6 and J usage is TRBJ1-4, with 9 bases matching TRBD1. In germline, CDR1 is SGHVS, CDR2 FNYEAQ. Trimming removed 0 bases from V and 6 bases from J; junction bases left unmatched: 5. The CDR3 sequence is 16 residues long. CDR3 sequence (DNA): TGTGCCAGCAGCTTAGCAGGGACAGGGAATCATGAAAAACTGTTTTTT. Its translation: CASSLAGTGNHEKLFF.

This clone has a handful of counts. The chain recombines TRBV18 with TRBJ1-5, with D unclear. CDR3 length equals 15 residues. The V end was cut by 3 bases, the J end by 0 bases, with 9 bases between. CDR1 is KGHSH and CDR2 is LQKENI in the germline V gene. Here the CDR3 DNA reads TGTGCCAGCTCACCTTTGGACTCTAGCAATCAGCCCCAGCATTTT. Translating it yields CASSPLDSSNQPQHF.

The chain uses TRBV9 and TRBJ2-7; 8 bases map to TRBD1. CDR3 length equals 15 residues. The junction had 5 bases not matched to a gene; V was cut back by 0 bases and J by 3 bases. CDR1 and CDR2 from the germline V gene are SGDLS and YYNGEE. The CDR3 protein is CASSVGTGRNYEQYF. Here the CDR3 DNA reads TGTGCCAGCAGCGTAGGGACAGGGAGAAACTACGAGCAGTACTTC.

The V gene is TRBV6-6, the J gene TRBJ2-7, with TRBD1 matching 12 bases. With V trimmed by 8 bases and J by 2 bases, 4 bases remained unmatched. This CDR3 has 14 amino acids. Germline V gene lookup returns CDR1 MNHNY and CDR2 SVGAGI (reference sequence). Here the CDR3 DNA reads TGTGCCAGCTCCGGGACAGGGGGCCCCTACGAGCAGTACGTC. It codes for CASSGTGGPYEQYV.

The chain employs TRBV10-3 and TRBJ2-2; 15 bases are a match to TRBD2. CDR1 and CDR2 from the germline V gene are ENHRY and SYGVKD. Trimming removed 6 bases from V and 7 bases from J; junction bases left unmatched: 3. The CDR3 sequence is 15 residues long. CDR3 sequence: CAIRGLAGGNGELFF. CDR3 nucleotide sequence: TGTGCCATCAGGGGACTAGCGGGAGGTAACGGGGAGCTGTTTTTT.

The CDR3 is CASKERTSTDTQYF. The CDR3 DNA reads as TGTGCCAGCAAAGAGAGAACTAGCACAGATACGCAGTATTTT. The genes are TRBV2 and TRBJ2-3; D is unresolved. Germline loops: CDR1 SNHLY, CDR2 FYNNEI. The germline V and J ends were trimmed by 7 bases and 0 bases, with 11 bases remaining between them. The CDR3 spans 14 residues. Full variable domain (missing parts from reference TRBV2 and TRBJ2-3): EPEVTQTPSHQVTQMGQEVILRCVPISNHLYFYWYRQILGQKVEFLVSFYNNEISEKSEIFDDQFSVERPDGSNFTLKIRSTKLEDSAMYFCASKERTSTDTQYFGPGTRLTVL.

V is TRBV12-5 and J is TRBJ1-4, with a possible D match to TRBD1 (6 bases). The CDR3 sequence is 15 residues long. The germline CDR1 and CDR2 sequences are LGHNT and FRNRAP. The V end was cut by 6 bases, the J end by 0 bases, with 11 bases between. Here the CDR3 DNA reads TGTGCTAGTGGACTAGGGGGGGCAACTAATGAAAAACTGTTTTTT. This encodes CASGLGGATNEKLFF.

This chain's CDR3 is CASRGGTTNYGYTF. In DNA form, the CDR3 reads TGTGCCAGTCGTGGGGGGACTACTAACTATGGCTACACCTTC. This rearrangement joins TRBV3-1 (or the pseudogene TRBV3-2) to TRBJ1-2, with D maybe TRBD1 (5 bases). The CDR3 contains 14 residues. V was cut by 9 bases and J by 0 bases, with 14 bases left in between. Germline V CDR1 and CDR2: LGHDT, YNNKEL (reference sequence).

The V call is TRBV7-8, the J call TRBJ2-2, with TRBD1 identical over 7 bases. Germline V gives CDR1 SGHVS, CDR2 FQNEAQ. V gave up 3 bases and J gave up 5 bases; unmatched junction bases: 6. CDR3 size: 15 residues. This chain's CDR3 is CASSFRDSRTGELFF. DNA for the CDR3: TGTGCCAGCAGCTTCCGGGACAGCAGGACCGGGGAGCTGTTTTTT.

This CDR3 reads CASSESGLAGGHGEQFF. As DNA, the CDR3 is TGCGCCAGCAGTGAGTCTGGACTAGCGGGGGGGCATGGTGAGCAGTTCTTC. This sequence joins TRBV10-2 and TRBJ2-1; 15 bases match TRBD2. This CDR3 has 17 amino acids. V lost 0 bases and J lost 9; bases outside the gene matches: 6. CDR1 and CDR2 (germline): WSHSY, SAAADI.

The rearrangement joins TRBV7-2 to TRBJ1-2; 10 bases agree with TRBD1. The CDR3 is 14 residues long. With 6 bases clipped from V and 3 bases from J, the junction kept 4 bases outside the gene matches. Germline CDR1 and CDR2: SGHTA and FQGNSA. CDR3 sequence reads: CASSTGTGDYGYTF. The CDR3 DNA sequence: TGTGCCAGCAGTACCGGGACAGGGGACTATGGCTACACCTTC.

The rearrangement joins TRBV7-8 to TRBJ1-4; 8 bases are a match to TRBD1. This CDR3 has 16 residues. The V gene end was trimmed by 4 bases and the J gene end by 3 bases; junction bases not matched to a gene: 7. CDR1 SGHVS and CDR2 FQNEAQ come from the germline V gene. For the CDR3, the DNA is TGTGCCAGCAGCTCAGGGGGCGCGGGTGCTAATGAAAAACTGTTTTTT. Its protein is CASSSGGAGANEKLFF.

The V call is TRBV2, the J call TRBJ1-4; D might be TRBD1 (5 bases). Trimming took 6 bases from V and 7 from J, leaving 15 bases between them. In germline, CDR1 is SNHLY, CDR2 FYNNEI. The CDR3 sequence is 14 residues long. CDR3 in amino acids: CASRFGRGGEKLFF. As DNA, the CDR3 is TGTGCCAGCAGGTTTGGAAGGGGAGGTGAAAAACTGTTTTTT.

The sample holds one count of this clone. The chain is built from TRBV5-1 and TRBJ2-3, with 13 bases aligning to TRBD2. V lost 3 bases, J lost 2 bases, and 3 bases stayed unmatched. CDR3 length: 16 residues. Germline CDR1 and CDR2: SGHRS and YFSETQ. The CDR3 region is CASSYGLAGATDTQYF. CDR3 in DNA: TGCGCCAGCAGCTACGGACTAGCGGGGGCCACAGATACGCAGTATTTT.

This chain joins TRBV27 and TRBJ1-1; possible D gene TRBD1, 6 bases. CDR3 length equals 14 residues. Per the germline V gene, CDR1 is MNHEY and CDR2 is SMNVEV (reference sequence). V lost 5 bases and J 6 bases, leaving 16 bases between the germline ends. DNA of the CDR3: TGTGCCAGCAGTGTCAGACAGGTGGTGTCTGAAGCTTTCTTT. This codes for CASSVRQVVSEAFF.

V usage is TRBV5-6 and J usage is TRBJ2-6, with unresolved D. Germline V lookup: CDR1 SGHDT, CDR2 YYEEEE. The CDR3 runs 16 residues. Deletions cut 0 bases from V and 0 bases from J, with 7 bases between. CDR3 protein: CASSLGGPSGANVLTF. In DNA form, the CDR3 reads TGTGCCAGCAGCTTGGGCGGTCCCTCTGGGGCCAACGTCCTGACTTTC. The complete variable domain, with remaining parts taken from reference TRBV5-6 and TRBJ2-6, reads DAGVTQSPTHLIKTRGQQVTLRCSPKSGHDTVSWYQQALGQGPQFIFQYYEEEERQRGNFPDRFSGHQFPNYSSELNVNALLLGDSALYLCASSLGGPSGANVLTFGAGSRLTVL.

The V gene is TRBV7-2, the J gene TRBJ1-3, with D uncertain. The CDR3 covers 15 residues. Germline loops: CDR1 SGHTA, CDR2 FQGNSA. V was cut by 6 bases and J by 3 bases, with 15 bases left in between. The CDR3 DNA follows: TGTGCCAGCAGTTGGTCCACTCTAGGTGGAAACACCATATATTTT. Translated, it gives CASSWSTLGGNTIYF.

This clone was detected once. CDR3 sequence: CASNGDSGNTIYF. CDR3 DNA sequence: TGCGCCAGCAACGGGGACTCCGGAAACACCATATATTTT. This chain joins TRBV5-1 and TRBJ1-3, with a possible D match to TRBD1 (5 bases). Germline CDR1 is SGHRS and CDR2 is YFSETQ. There are 13 residues in the CDR3. Trimming shortened V by 6 bases and J by 4 bases, and 11 bases separated the two germline ends.